This record concerns one T cell receptor (beta chain) sequence. MiXCR, run by TCRdb on the 5' RACE reads, gives a single entry per CDR3 protein. The repertoire holds 7,000 or so distinct CDR3 sequences, with about 73% as singletons. Cells sorted as Tregs were CD4+, CD25+ and CD127-/low. V lost 6 bases and J lost 5; bases outside the gene matches: 15. Per the germline V gene, CDR1 is DFQATT and CDR2 is SNEGSKA (reference sequence). The length of the CDR3 is 15 residues. The sample taken for sequencing was tumor-infiltrating Tregs sorted from the breast tumor. This sequence was found in a female donor with breast cancer. The genes are TRBV20-1 and TRBJ2-7, with 8 bases matching TRBD1. This chain's CDR3 is CSASPGGAGLHEQYF. In nucleotides, the CDR3 is TGCAGTGCCAGCCCAGGGGGCGCGGGCCTCCACGAGCAGTACTTC.